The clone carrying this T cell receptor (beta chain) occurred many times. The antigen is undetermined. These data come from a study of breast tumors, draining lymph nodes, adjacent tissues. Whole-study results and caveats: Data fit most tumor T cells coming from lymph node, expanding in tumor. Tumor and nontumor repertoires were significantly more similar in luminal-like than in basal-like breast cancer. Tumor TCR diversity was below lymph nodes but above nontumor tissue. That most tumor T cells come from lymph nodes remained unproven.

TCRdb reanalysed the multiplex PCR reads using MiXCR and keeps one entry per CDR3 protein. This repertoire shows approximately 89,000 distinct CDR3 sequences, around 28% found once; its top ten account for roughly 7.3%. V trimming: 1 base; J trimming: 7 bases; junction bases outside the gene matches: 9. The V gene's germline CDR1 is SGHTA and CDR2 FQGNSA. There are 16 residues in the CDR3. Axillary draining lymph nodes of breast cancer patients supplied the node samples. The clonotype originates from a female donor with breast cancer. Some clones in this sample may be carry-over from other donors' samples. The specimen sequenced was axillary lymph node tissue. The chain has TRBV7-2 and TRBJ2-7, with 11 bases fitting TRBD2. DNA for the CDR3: TGTGCCAGCAGCTTAGGGCGCACTAGCGGGAGAGGTGAGCAGTACTTC. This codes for CASSLGRTSGRGEQYF.